The 18 T cell receptor beta chains presented below share a single source sample, sequenced in a study of tumor-infiltrating lymphocytes in primary liver carcinoma. A primer matching the constant region was used to make TCR beta cDNA from around 550 ng of total RNA. For TCR beta, libraries were produced by three nested multiplex PCR rounds using slightly modified ARM-PCR. For around 11 cycles apiece, the opening two PCR rounds ran with TRBV1-TRBV30 forward primers and a C-beta reverse primer. From the multiplex PCR reads, TCRdb called clonotypes with MiXCR, one entry per CDR3 protein. The data contain 330,000 or so distinct CDR3 sequences, 65% of them singletons. Unsorted whole blood served as the source of blood RNA, and germline DNA was extracted as well. The sample taken for sequencing was peripheral blood. These receptors were collected from a middle-aged man with primary liver carcinoma and hepatitis B virus infection.

Worth noting for this clonotype: The junction departs from the called germline gene at one end, perhaps through a read error. The CDR3 region has the DNA TGTGCCAGCATGGGACTAGCGGTAGAGACCCAGTGCTTC. It is translated as CASMGLAVETQCF. The chain couples TRBV12-3 or TRBV12-4 to TRBJ2-5; 11 positions agree with TRBD2. The CDR3 extends over 13 amino acids.

The chain uses TRBV10-1 and TRBJ2-4, with D maybe TRBD2 (5 bases). Between the trimmed V and J ends, which lost 2 bases and 1 base, there was a span of 6 bases. In germline, CDR1 is WNHNN, CDR2 SYGVQD (reference sequence). The CDR3 contains 14 residues. CDR3 in amino acids: CASSEGEAKNIQYF. The CDR3 bases are TGCGCCAGCAGTGAGGGGGAGGCCAAAAACATTCAGTACTTC.

Note on this clonotype: It may be a read error: a sequence one base away is much more abundant. The V call is TRBV4-3, the J call TRBJ2-2, with 9 bases lining up with TRBD2. The CDR3 has 17 residues. The V gene's germline CDR1 is LGHNA and CDR2 YSLEER. V lost 0 bases and J lost 9; bases outside the gene matches: 11. CDR3 DNA sequence: TGCGCCAGCAGCCAAGATCTGGCGGGAGGGCCCGAACGGGAGCTGTTTTTT. It specifies CASSQDLAGGPERELFF.

In the case of this clonotype: The CDR3 does not close with the conserved phenylalanine or tryptophan, likely indicating a read error. The CDR3 DNA reads TGTGTCAGCAGCTCCGCCCCCGGACTAGCGGGAAAGGAGCAGTTCATC. It specifies CVSSSAPGLAGKEQFI. This rearrangement joins TRBV11-2 to TRBJ2-1, with 12 bases aligning to TRBD2. The germline V gene has CDR1 SGHAT and CDR2 FQNNGV. This CDR3 is built from 16 residues.

Note on this clonotype: The junction does not match germline at one end; this may be a read error. V is TRBV29-1 and J is TRBJ2-3; D not resolved. Germline V CDR1 and CDR2: SQVTM, ANQGSEA. The CDR3 covers 15 residues. For the CDR3, the DNA is TGCAGTGTTGAAGCCGCCCCGCGGAGCACAGATATGCAGTATTTT. It yields the protein CSVEAAPRSTDMQYF.

With regard to this clonotype: One base away lies a much larger clone, so this may be a sequencing read error. The gene calls are TRBV12-3 or TRBV12-4 and TRBJ1-1; weak D call: TRBD1 (5 bases). V was shortened by 3 bases and J by 4 bases, with 12 bases between the two germline ends. This CDR3 comprises 14 residues. The DNA for the CDR3 is TGTGCCAGCAGTTTGGAAGGGGTTATCACTGAAGCTTTCTTT. Its translation: CASSLEGVITEAFF.

This chain uses TRBV6-1 with TRBJ1-6, with unresolved D. This CDR3 spans 15 amino acids. CDR1 and CDR2 from the germline V gene are MNHNS and SASEGT. V dropped 5 bases and J dropped 4 bases, with 12 bases sitting between them. CDR3 amino acids: CASSYYTNYNSPLHF. Written as DNA, the CDR3 is TGTGCCAGCAGTTACTACACTAATTATAATTCACCCCTCCACTTT.

With respect to this clonotype: Germline and junction disagree at one end, which may indicate a read error. The chain links TRBV11-2 to TRBJ1-1; D is ambiguous. The CDR3 has 15 amino acids. Per the germline V gene, CDR1 is SGHAT and CDR2 is FQNNGV. For the CDR3, the DNA is TGTGCCAGCAGCCTGTACTCCGGTCTGAACACTGAAGGTTTCTTT. Amino acid sequence: CASSLYSGLNTEGFF.

This clonotype was seen only once. The junction and the germline gene differ at one end; a read error may be behind it. The chain links TRBV11-2 to TRBJ2-1; D gene uncertain. In germline, CDR1 is SGHAT, CDR2 FQNNGV. This CDR3 is 15 amino acids long. For the CDR3, the DNA is TGTGCCAGCAGCATTAGCTGGACCTCCTACGATGAGCAGTTCTTC. The encoded protein is CASSISWTSYDEQFF. Using reference TRBV11-2 and TRBJ2-1 for the parts outside the CDR3, the full variable domain is EAGVAQSPRYKIIEKRQSVAFWCNPISGHATLYWYQQILGQGPKLLIQFQNNGVVDDSQLPKDRFSAERLKGVDSTLKIQPAKLEDSAVYLCASSISWTSYDEQFFGPGTRLTVL.

DNA for the CDR3: TGTGCCAGCATCTCTCCCTACAATGAGCGCTTCTTC. As protein: CASISPYNERFF. The chain recombines TRBV6-5 with TRBJ2-1; unclear D gene. This CDR3 has 12 residues. Germline V CDR1 and CDR2: MNHEY, SVGAGI. V was cut by 7 bases and J by 16 bases, with 20 bases left in between.

This clonotype was seen many times. The rearrangement links TRBV10-3 to TRBJ2-7; 7 bases map to TRBD1. With 5 bases clipped from V and 0 bases from J, the junction kept 4 bases outside the gene matches. Germline CDR1 ENHRY, CDR2 SYGVKD. The CDR3 extends over 14 amino acids. The CDR3 region has the DNA TGTGCCATCAGTTATGACAGGGCCTCCTACGAGCAGTACTTC. It yields the protein CAISYDRASYEQYF.

Of note for this clonotype: Germline is not matched at one junction end, which may reflect a read error. CDR3 sequence (DNA): TGTGTCAGCAGCTTAGATTACAGATACGAGCACTACTTC. Its protein is CVSSLDYRYEHYF. The genes are TRBV11-2 and TRBJ2-7, with D unclear. The CDR3 spans 13 residues. From germline, CDR1 is SGHAT and CDR2 FQNNGV.

With respect to this clonotype: This may come from a read error, since a much larger clone is one base off. The gene calls are TRBV6-1 and TRBJ2-1; D is undetermined. Germline V gene sequence: CDR1 MNHNS, CDR2 SASEGT. The CDR3 consists of 13 residues. The chain's CDR3 is CARSEQNYNEQFF. Here the CDR3 DNA reads TGTGCCAGAAGTGAACAAAACTACAATGAGCAGTTCTTC.

The chain couples TRBV4-1 to TRBJ2-7; D remains unclear. The V end was cut by 8 bases, the J end by 3 bases, with 17 bases between. Germline assignment: CDR1 MGHRA and CDR2 YSYEKL. There are 14 residues in the CDR3. CDR3 sequence (DNA): TGCGCCAGCGCCCAAGAGGAGATCGTCTACGAGCAGTACTTC. It translates to CASAQEEIVYEQYF.

This clonotype was counted ten times or more. The V gene is TRBV12-3 or TRBV12-4, the J gene TRBJ2-7, with TRBD2 matching 16 bases. The CDR3 length is 15 residues. After removal of 5 bases from V and 5 bases from J, the junction contained 3 bases not matched to a gene. CDR3 region: CASSAGLAGGDEQYF. The CDR3 DNA reads as TGTGCCAGCAGTGCGGGACTAGCGGGAGGGGACGAGCAGTACTTC.

Many counts were recorded for this clonotype. As DNA, the CDR3 is TGCAGCGTTTCGGGAGTGAACACCGGGGAGCTGTTTTTT. Translating gives CSVSGVNTGELFF. V and J are TRBV29-1 and TRBJ2-2, with a possible D match to TRBD2 (6 bases). Germline CDR1 reads SQVTM; CDR2 reads ANQGSEA. The CDR3 consists of 13 residues. Trimming cost V 5 bases and J 1 base, with 8 bases left between them.

The chain is built from TRBV5-1 and TRBJ1-4; maybe TRBD1 (6 bases). Germline V gives CDR1 SGHRS, CDR2 YFSETQ. This CDR3 contains 17 residues. Between the trimmed V and J ends, which lost 4 bases and 0 bases, there was a span of 16 bases. CDR3 in amino acids: CASSPCRGAATNEKLFF. CDR3 DNA: TGCGCCAGCAGCCCCTGTAGGGGGGCGGCAACTAATGAAAAACTGTTTTTT. Full variable domain (missing parts from reference TRBV5-1 and TRBJ1-4): KAGVTQTPRYLIKTRGQQVTLSCSPISGHRSVSWYQQTPGQGLQFLFEYFSETQRNKGNFPGRFSGRQFSNSRSEMNVSTLELGDSALYLCASSPCRGAATNEKLFFGSGTQLSVL.

CDR3 nucleotide sequence: TGTACAATCAGTGAGGCCGCGAACACCGGGGAGCTGTTTTTT. Translated, it gives CTISEAANTGELFF. The chain has TRBV10-3 and TRBJ2-2; no clear D. Germline lookup yields CDR1 ENHRY and CDR2 SYGVKD. There are 14 residues in the CDR3.